This T cell receptor (beta chain) was identified during a study of response to subunit inactivated influenza vaccine. Regarding the study as a whole: There was a suggestion from the authors that each seasonal influenza vaccination recruits few new T cells.

The CDR3 runs 15 residues. After removal of 6 bases from V and 2 bases from J, the junction contained 6 bases not matched to a gene. Germline lookup yields CDR1 DFQATT and CDR2 SNEGSKA (reference sequence). Note on this clonotype: Its antigen is undetermined.

TCRdb ran MiXCR on the RT-PCR reads and lists one entry per CDR3 protein. In the table there are about 540,000 distinct CDR3 sequences, around 21% of which are singletons. A further study also used this sample, focusing on T cells expressing NK-cell markers. That paper states: As the method of synthesis, 5'RACE template switching with UMIs yielded TCR beta cDNA. Only alpha-beta TCR T cells were sorted in several experiments, using an anti-gamma-delta TCR antibody.

The chain couples TRBV20-1 to TRBJ2-3; 12 bases fit TRBD2. The material sequenced was CD4+ T cells sorted from PBMCs, taken less than 13 days after vaccination. The sequence was obtained from a man between 50 and 59 years old who received an inactivated influenza vaccine. CDR3 DNA: TGCAGTGCACGTGGACTAGCGGGGAACACAGATACGCAGTATTTT. Its translation: CSARGLAGNTDTQYF.